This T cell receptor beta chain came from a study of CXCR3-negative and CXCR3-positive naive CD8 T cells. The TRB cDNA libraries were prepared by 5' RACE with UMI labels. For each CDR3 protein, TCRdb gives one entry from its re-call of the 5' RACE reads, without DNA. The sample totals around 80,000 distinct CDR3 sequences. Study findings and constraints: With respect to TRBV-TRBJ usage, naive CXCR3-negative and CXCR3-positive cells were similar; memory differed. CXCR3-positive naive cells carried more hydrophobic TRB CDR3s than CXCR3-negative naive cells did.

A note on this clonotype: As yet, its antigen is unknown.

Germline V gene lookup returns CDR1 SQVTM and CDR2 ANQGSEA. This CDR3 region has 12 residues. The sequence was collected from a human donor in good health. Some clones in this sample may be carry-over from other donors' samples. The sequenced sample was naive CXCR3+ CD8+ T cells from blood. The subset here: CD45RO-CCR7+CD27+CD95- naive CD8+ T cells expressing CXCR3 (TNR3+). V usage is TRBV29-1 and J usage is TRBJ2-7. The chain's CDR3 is CSVETVSYEQYF.